A single sample gave rise to the 27 T cell receptor beta chains below, sequenced in a study of CD8+ T cells in alopecia areata. Extracted RNA was reverse transcribed, and the resulting cDNA served as sequencing template. Assay: immunoSEQ multiplex PCR; the TCRdb copy retains only in-frame clones and omits some. Counted here are 95,000 to 120,000 clones, under 60% occurring once; the ten biggest clones make up roughly a quarter. The sequenced sample was NKG2D-low CD8+ T cells sorted from blood. All receptors derive from a human donor with alopecia areata.

The chain joins TRBV14 to TRBJ2-7; no clear D gene. The germline CDR1 and CDR2 sequences are SGHDN and FVKESK. The CDR3 totals 15 residues. Trimming took off 1 base at V and 4 bases at J, with 14 bases between the two ends. The CDR3 nucleotides are TGTGCCAGCAGCCAAGCAACTATCTTCCCTTACGAGCAGTACTTC. It yields the protein CASSQATIFPYEQYF.

The chain uses TRBV9 and TRBJ1-1; TRBD1 might be the D (5 bases). The CDR3 runs to 14 residues. V lost 3 bases, J lost 0 bases, and 9 bases lay in between. The germline CDR1 and CDR2 sequences are SGDLS and YYNGEE. The CDR3 region has the DNA TGTGCCAGCAGCGCGGGGGGAGTGAACACTGAAGCTTTCTTT. Protein sequence: CASSAGGVNTEAFF.

The rearrangement joins TRBV6-6 to TRBJ1-5; D is unresolved. The CDR3 totals 11 residues. V gave up 6 bases and J gave up 1 base, with 1 base separating them. Germline CDR1 and CDR2: MNHNY and SVGAGI (reference sequence). The CDR3 loop is CASSSNQPQHF. In DNA form, the CDR3 reads TGTGCCAGCAGCAGCAATCAGCCCCAGCATTTT.

The chain links TRBV28 to TRBJ2-5; D not resolved. Per the germline V gene, CDR1 is MDHEN and CDR2 is SYDVKM. The CDR3 is 13 residues long. V was trimmed by 6 bases and J by 5 bases, leaving 13 bases between them. CDR3 coding DNA: TGTGCCAGCAGCACCGGGTTCCGGGAGACCCAGTACTTC. Encoded protein: CASSTGFRETQYF.

This chain uses TRBV6-5 with TRBJ2-6, with D hard to call. Trimming stripped 6 bases from V and 0 bases from J, with 9 bases between. Germline loops: CDR1 MNHEY, CDR2 SVGAGI. This CDR3 contains 15 residues. In DNA form, the CDR3 reads TGTGCCAGCAGGCCTTACAACTCTGGGGCCAACGTCCTGACTTTC. It encodes CASRPYNSGANVLTF.

The V call is TRBV12-5, the J call TRBJ2-7; tentative D call: TRBD1 (7 bases). The CDR3 is made up of 14 amino acids. Trimming took 5 bases from V and 4 from J, leaving 15 bases between them. CDR1 is LGHNT, CDR2 FRNRAP, per germline. The chain's CDR3 is CASGHPTGRYEQYF. In nucleotides, the CDR3 is TGTGCTAGTGGTCACCCGACAGGGAGGTACGAGCAGTACTTC.

The chain couples TRBV27 to TRBJ2-1; D is undetermined. The V and J ends lost 6 bases and 10 bases respectively, with 13 bases between them. The CDR3 runs to 12 residues. The germline CDR1 and CDR2 sequences are MNHEY and SMNVEV (reference sequence). This chain's CDR3 is CASSPNNVEQFF. CDR3 nucleotide sequence: TGTGCCAGCAGCCCTAATAACGTGGAGCAGTTCTTC.

V is TRBV2 and J is TRBJ2-3; D may be TRBD2 (7 bases). This CDR3 has 16 amino acids. Trimming removed 5 bases at V and 4 bases at J, with 19 bases between. The germline V gene encodes CDR1 SNHLY and CDR2 FYNNEI. The CDR3 region has the DNA TGTGCCAGCAGTAGCTCCTGGGGGGGCGAGGCAGATACGCAGTATTTT. Translated: CASSSSWGGEADTQYF. Together with reference TRBV2 and TRBJ2-3, the CDR3 gives the full variable domain: EPEVTQTPSHQVTQMGQEVILRCVPISNHLYFYWYRQILGQKVEFLVSFYNNEISEKSEIFDDQFSVERPDGSNFTLKIRSTKLEDSAMYFCASSSSWGGEADTQYFGPGTRLTVL.

This clone has a handful of counts. The chain joins TRBV29-1 to TRBJ2-1; 7 nucleotides match TRBD2. The CDR3 has 16 amino acids. Germline trimming cut 4 bases from V and 8 bases from J; bases unmatched to any gene: 17. Germline CDR1 SQVTM, CDR2 ANQGSEA. CDR3 nucleotide sequence: TGCAGCGTTGTATTCTTGGCGGGAGCCCCTTTAGATGAGCAGTTCTTC. Translated: CSVVFLAGAPLDEQFF.

The chain couples TRBV29-1 to TRBJ2-7; weak D call: TRBD1 (5 bases). The CDR3 covers 14 residues. V gave up 5 bases and J gave up 2 bases, with 16 bases separating them. Germline CDR1 is SQVTM and CDR2 is ANQGSEA. CDR3 in DNA: TGCAGCGTTTCAATATACAAGGACACCTACGAGCAGTACTTC. Translating gives CSVSIYKDTYEQYF.

V is TRBV30 and J is TRBJ2-1, with TRBD1 identical over 9 bases. Germline trimming cut 3 bases from V and 9 bases from J; bases unmatched to any gene: 3. The germline gives CDR1 GTSNPN, CDR2 SVGIG (reference sequence). The CDR3 is 12 amino acids. The CDR3 is CAWSPTGGEQFF. CDR3 DNA: TGTGCCTGGAGCCCGACAGGGGGTGAGCAGTTCTTC.

A word on this clone: Other nucleotide sequences from this sample produce the same CDR3. This rearrangement joins TRBV28 to TRBJ1-1, with D possibly being TRBD1 (6 bases). CDR1 is MDHEN, CDR2 SYDVKM, per germline. There are 13 residues in the CDR3. V dropped 7 bases and J dropped 8 bases, with 17 bases sitting between them. CDR3 bases: TGTGCCAGCATCCCGGCGGGGGGCACCGAAGCTTTCTTT. Protein sequence: CASIPAGGTEAFF.

This chain links TRBV14 with TRBJ2-1; 8 nucleotides agree with TRBD1. CDR3 length equals 15 residues. The germline gives CDR1 SGHDN, CDR2 FVKESK. After removal of 4 bases from V and 3 bases from J, the junction contained 5 bases not matched to a gene. The chain's CDR3 is CASSPGTGGYNEQFF. The CDR3, as DNA: TGTGCCAGCAGCCCCGGGACAGGAGGCTACAATGAGCAGTTCTTC.

The chain's CDR3 is CASRANRDRLTEAFF. The DNA for the CDR3 is TGTGCCAGCAGGGCGAATCGGGACAGGCTGACTGAAGCTTTCTTT. This sequence joins TRBV7-9 and TRBJ1-1; 8 bases are a match to TRBD1. CDR1 is SEHNR and CDR2 is FQNEAQ in the germline V gene (reference sequence). The CDR3 length is 15 residues. V lost 6 bases, J lost 5 bases, and 11 bases stayed unmatched.

V usage is TRBV29-1 and J usage is TRBJ2-7; D is perhaps TRBD2 (5 bases). With 1 base removed from V and 6 bases from J, the gap between germline ends came to 16 bases. The germline V gene has CDR1 SQVTM and CDR2 ANQGSEA. The CDR3 has 14 residues. Here the CDR3 DNA reads TGCAGCGTTGAAGGCGACAACGAACTAGGCGAGCAGTACTTC. Residues: CSVEGDNELGEQYF.

This chain uses TRBV7-8 with TRBJ2-7; 8 positions match TRBD1. The CDR3 is made up of 11 amino acids. Germline V gene lookup returns CDR1 SGHVS and CDR2 FQNEAQ. Trimming removed 6 bases from V and 7 bases from J; junction bases left unmatched: 2. DNA of the CDR3: TGTGCCAGCAGGACAGGGGAGGAGCAGTACTTC. Its translation is CASRTGEEQYF.

This clone was detected a few times. The gene calls are TRBV5-1 and TRBJ1-2, with a tentative D call TRBD1 (6 bases). Germline V CDR1 and CDR2: SGHRS, YFSETQ. The CDR3 covers 13 residues. Trimming shortened V by 0 bases and J by 4 bases, and 7 bases separated the two germline ends. The CDR3 DNA sequence: TGCGCCAGCAGCTTGGACAGGGCCTATGGCTACACCTTC. Encoded protein: CASSLDRAYGYTF.

The chain uses TRBV4-1 and TRBJ2-5; 10 bases map to TRBD2. The CDR3 is 18 amino acids. Trimming at V came to 2 bases and at J to 0 bases, leaving 9 bases not matched to a gene. Germline CDR1 and CDR2: MGHRA and YSYEKL. CDR3 nucleotide sequence: TGCGCCAGCAGCCAATATGTAGCGGGAGGTGCCCACCAAGAGACCCAGTACTTC. Amino acid sequence: CASSQYVAGGAHQETQYF.

The chain employs TRBV7-9 and TRBJ2-1, with TRBD2 matching over 9 bases. The CDR3 covers 16 residues. Germline lookup yields CDR1 SEHNR and CDR2 FQNEAQ (reference sequence). With 1 base clipped from V and 3 bases from J, the junction kept 4 bases outside the gene matches. The CDR3 region is CASSLVSSGIYNEQFF. CDR3 nucleotides: TGTGCCAGCAGCTTAGTTTCTAGCGGGATCTACAATGAGCAGTTCTTC.

As to this clone: A far larger clone is one base from this, pointing to a likely read error. V usage is TRBV15 and J usage is TRBJ2-1, with 10 bases aligning to TRBD2. The trim removed 6 bases at V and 10 bases at J, leaving 6 bases unmatched. This CDR3 has 13 amino acids. The germline gives CDR1 LNHNV, CDR2 YYDKDF (reference sequence). The CDR3 sequence is CATRSLAGEEQFF. The CDR3 nucleotides are TGTGCCACCAGGAGTCTAGCGGGAGAGGAGCAGTTCTTC.

V usage is TRBV19 and J usage is TRBJ2-1; 10 positions agree with TRBD1. Germline loops: CDR1 LNHDA, CDR2 SQIVND (reference sequence). This CDR3 spans 13 amino acids. V gave up 6 bases and J gave up 6 bases; unmatched junction bases: 2. CDR3: CASSGTGVNEQFF. CDR3 coding DNA: TGTGCCAGTAGCGGGACAGGGGTCAATGAGCAGTTCTTC.

This clone was counted a few times. J is TRBJ2-4 and V is TRBV6-5; 7 bases are a match to TRBD1. Losses at the gene ends were 6 bases for V and 15 bases for J; bases not matched to a gene: 8. CDR1 is MNHEY, CDR2 SVGAGI, per germline. The length of the CDR3 is 11 residues. CDR3: CASRNRGRTYF. The CDR3 nucleotides are TGTGCCAGCAGGAACAGGGGCCGGACGTACTTC.

The chain couples TRBV27 to TRBJ1-1; tentative D call: TRBD1 (5 bases). CDR1 MNHEY and CDR2 SMNVEV come from the germline V gene (reference sequence). V was clipped by 7 bases and J by 7 bases, with 19 bases between them. This CDR3 is 14 amino acids long. DNA of the CDR3: TGTGCCAGCAACTCCTTCACAGGTTCACATGAAGCTTTCTTT. Translated: CASNSFTGSHEAFF.

This clone was detected only once. The rearrangement joins TRBV9 to TRBJ2-1; D is unresolved. CDR1 and CDR2 (germline): SGDLS, YYNGEE. This CDR3 has 11 amino acids. V gave up 4 bases and J gave up 7 bases, with 6 bases separating them. In DNA, the CDR3 is TGTGCCAGCAGCCGCGGAAATGAGCAGTTCTTC. Encoded protein: CASSRGNEQFF.

This clone has at least ten counts. The V call is TRBV7-3, the J call TRBJ2-1; 9 bases are a match to TRBD2. V lost 5 bases to trimming and J lost 10 bases; unmatched junction nucleotides: 12. Germline V CDR1 and CDR2: SGHTA, FQGTGA. CDR3 length: 15 amino acids. The CDR3 loop reads CASSPSAGGGTEQFF. The CDR3 region has the DNA TGTGCCAGCAGCCCTAGCGCGGGAGGGGGTACCGAGCAGTTCTTC. Full variable domain (outside the CDR3, taken from reference TRBV7-3 and TRBJ2-1): GAGVSQTPSNKVTEKGKYVELRCDPISGHTALYWYRQSLGQGPEFLIYFQGTGAADDSGLPNDRFFAVRPEGSVSTLKIQRTERGDSAVYLCASSPSAGGGTEQFFGPGTRLTVL.

Concerning this clone itself: The sample contains more than one DNA sequence encoding this CDR3. CDR3 residues: CASSLFSYNEQFF. The CDR3 nucleotides are TGTGCCAGCAGTTTATTCTCCTACAATGAGCAGTTCTTC. The chain employs TRBV27 and TRBJ2-1; D call uncertain. CDR1 MNHEY and CDR2 SMNVEV come from the germline V gene (reference sequence). V was shortened by 1 base and J by 0 bases, with 1 base between the two germline ends. This CDR3 has 13 amino acids.

This clone came up a few times. The chain has TRBV2 and TRBJ2-7; no firm D call. The CDR3 sequence is 15 residues long. Trimming removed 2 bases at V and 6 bases at J, with 17 bases between. CDR1 and CDR2 from the germline V gene are SNHLY and FYNNEI. DNA for the CDR3: TGTGCCAGCAGTGAATCCCTCTCGGGCGTCCTCGAGCAGTACTTC. Amino acids: CASSESLSGVLEQYF.